This T cell receptor (beta chain) comes out of a study of blood T cell repertoires in COVID-19. The CDR3 is made up of 16 amino acids. With 3 bases clipped from V and 1 base from J, the junction kept 1 base outside the gene matches. The germline V gene has CDR1 MDHEN and CDR2 SYDVKM. Clones were sequenced by immunoSEQ multiplex PCR, and TCRdb holds only the in-frame ones, with some missing. The sample consists of some 87,000 clones, around three quarters of them appearing once. The chain is built from TRBV28 and TRBJ2-5, with 14 bases that match TRBD2. The sequence was obtained from a woman of 80 years or more with active or convalescent COVID-19. Sequencing was done on a sample of peripheral blood. The CDR3 is CASSFGLAGGQETQYF. CDR3 sequence (DNA): TGTGCCAGCAGTTTCGGACTAGCGGGGGGCCAAGAGACCCAGTACTTC. The full variable domain, completed using reference TRBV28 and TRBJ2-5, is DVKVTQSSRYLVKRTGEKVFLECVQDMDHENMFWYRQDPGLGLRLIYFSYDVKMKEKGDIPEGYSVSREKKERFSLILESASTNQTSMYLCASSFGLAGGQETQYFGPGTRLLVL.